This T cell receptor (beta chain) derives from a study of blood T cell repertoires in COVID-19. Overall study context: Specimens from acute and convalescent COVID-19 originated in the United States, Italy and Spain. The cDNA or gDNA used as material had been derived from T cells, B-cell-depleted T cells, or PBMCs.

How the authors handled the data: Reference gene primer amplification yielded estimated nucleated cell counts. TCRdb keeps only in-frame clones here, not all; method: immunoSEQ multiplex PCR. From that table come the V and J calls and clone size; the DNA was used to work out D and trimming. This sample has some 150,000 clones, with about four fifths found just once. This CDR3 is 12 amino acids long. Per germline, CDR1 SEHNR and CDR2 FQNEAQ (reference sequence). Deletions cut 6 bases from V and 7 bases from J, with 12 bases between. Sequencing was carried out using peripheral blood. The origin of this receptor is a human donor in a cohort sampled during active COVID-19. The chain couples TRBV7-9 to TRBJ2-5; D gene unclear. The CDR3 sequence is CASSYNPGTQYF. CDR3 nucleotides: TGTGCCAGCAGTTATAACCCGGGGACCCAGTACTTC.